The 9 T cell receptor beta chains presented below share a single source sample, sequenced in a study of blood T cell repertoires in COVID-19. Assay: immunoSEQ multiplex PCR; the TCRdb copy retains only in-frame clones and omits some. The data show fewer than 350,000 clones, with about 93% seen just once and nearly 7% held by the top ten. The sequencing input was peripheral blood. The source of these receptors is a woman aged 25 to 39 with COVID-19, enrolled during active disease.

This clone appeared once. The rearrangement joins TRBV14 to TRBJ1-1; a possible D gene is TRBD1 (6 bases). This CDR3 spans 15 amino acids. V was cut by 2 bases and J by 0 bases, with 10 bases left in between. The V gene's germline CDR1 is SGHDN and CDR2 FVKESK. In DNA, the CDR3 is TGTGCCAGCAGCCAACCTACAGGGTTGAACACTGAAGCTTTCTTT. It encodes CASSQPTGLNTEAFF. Variable domain in full (rest from reference TRBV14 and TRBJ1-1): EAGVTQFPSHSVIEKGQTVTLRCDPISGHDNLYWYRRVMGKEIKFLLHFVKESKQDESGMPNNRFLAERTGGTYSTLKVQPAELEDSGVYFCASSQPTGLNTEAFFGQGTRLTVV.

The chain carries TRBV2 and TRBJ1-2; 8 bases are shared with TRBD1. Germline V gene lookup returns CDR1 SNHLY and CDR2 FYNNEI. The CDR3 loop spans 15 amino acids. V lost 8 bases and J lost 1; bases outside the gene matches: 9. The DNA for the CDR3 is TGTGCCAGCCCGACAGGGGCCTCTCTTAACTATGGCTACACCTTC. Amino acids: CASPTGASLNYGYTF.

The V call is TRBV24-1, the J call TRBJ2-1; perhaps TRBD2 as D (5 bases). Germline V gene sequence: CDR1 KGHDR, CDR2 SFDVKD. V was clipped by 2 bases and J by 4 bases, with 14 bases between them. The CDR3 has 16 amino acids. CDR3 sequence reads: CATSDSGPGTYNEQFF. DNA of the CDR3: TGTGCCACCAGTGATTCAGGTCCGGGAACATACAATGAGCAGTTCTTC.

The rearrangement joins TRBV2 to TRBJ1-2; 8 nucleotides match TRBD1. The CDR3 runs to 16 residues. The J segment lost 7 bases and the V segment lost 1 base, leaving 11 bases of the junction unmatched. In germline, CDR1 is SNHLY, CDR2 FYNNEI. As DNA, the CDR3 is TGTGCCAGCAGTGAAGTGGCGGGACAGGCCCATAGTGGCTACACCTTC. Protein: CASSEVAGQAHSGYTF.

This chain links TRBV24-1 with TRBJ2-2, with 8 bases identical to TRBD2. Germline CDR1 is KGHDR and CDR2 is SFDVKD. J gave up 5 bases and V 2 bases, and 9 bases lay outside the gene matches. The CDR3 length is 17 residues. The CDR3 bases are TGTGCCACCAGTGATTCGGGACTAGTCAAAGAAACCGGGGAGCTGTTTTTT. Protein product: CATSDSGLVKETGELFF.

The gene calls are TRBV28 and TRBJ1-2; TRBD1 might be the D (5 bases). V gave up 4 bases and J gave up 4 bases, with 10 bases separating them. This CDR3 comprises 13 residues. CDR1 and CDR2 from the germline V gene are MDHEN and SYDVKM. The CDR3 nucleotides are TGTGCCAGCAGTTCGGGGGGGTTCTATGGCTACACCTTC. As protein: CASSSGGFYGYTF.

The gene calls are TRBV2 and TRBJ2-5, with 8 positions matching TRBD2. Germline lookup yields CDR1 SNHLY and CDR2 FYNNEI. The CDR3 spans 13 residues. The V segment lost 9 bases and the J segment 5 bases; nucleotides outside the gene matches: 8. The CDR3 is CASAREGRETQYF. CDR3 nucleotides: TGTGCCAGTGCTCGGGAGGGCCGGGAGACCCAGTACTTC. The whole variable domain, remainder taken from reference TRBV2 and TRBJ2-5, is EPEVTQTPSHQVTQMGQEVILRCVPISNHLYFYWYRQILGQKVEFLVSFYNNEISEKSEIFDDQFSVERPDGSNFTLKIRSTKLEDSAMYFCASAREGRETQYFGPGTRLLVL.

The chain is built from TRBV6-5 and TRBJ2-7, with 7 bases fitting TRBD2. V shed 6 bases and J 3 bases; nucleotides not matched to a gene: 8. CDR3 length: 14 residues. Per germline, CDR1 MNHEY and CDR2 SVGAGI. The CDR3 region is CASRVASGNYEQYF. In nucleotides, the CDR3 is TGTGCCAGCAGGGTGGCTAGCGGAAACTACGAGCAGTACTTC.

The chain links TRBV30 to TRBJ2-2; TRBD1 matches 8 bases. From germline, CDR1 is GTSNPN and CDR2 SVGIG (reference sequence). CDR3 length equals 15 residues. Trimming removed 4 bases from V and 2 bases from J; junction bases left unmatched: 6. CDR3: CAWIPGQVNTGELFF. The CDR3 nucleotides are TGTGCCTGGATCCCGGGACAGGTTAACACCGGGGAGCTGTTTTTT. Complete variable domain (other parts from reference TRBV30 and TRBJ2-2): SQTIHQWPATLVQPVGSPLSLECTVEGTSNPNLYWYRQAAGRGLQLLFYSVGIGQISSEVPQNLSASRPQDRQFILSSKKLLLSDSGFYLCAWIPGQVNTGELFFGEGSRLTVL.